This TCR beta chain was sequenced during a study of shared clonotypes between healthy human individuals. Method: immunoSEQ multiplex PCR; TCRdb's copy keeps in-frame clones and lacks some. This table holds around 980,000 clones, more than 75% found once. The study, taken as a whole, reports: Naive CD4 clonotypes overlapped across a handful of donors at around 4.8%. Few donors limited the genetic and exposure-history diversity represented.

Germline V gene data show CDR1 as SGHTA and CDR2 as FQGNSA. V was trimmed by 6 bases and J by 7 bases, leaving 10 bases between them. CDR3 size: 12 residues. Donors, without exception, were Caucasian adults residing in Nashville, Tennessee. In its sample, this clone was seen once. Its antigen remains unknown. Sequencing was performed on memory CD4+ T cells from PBMCs. Subset reported: CD45RA-negative fraction. This TCR was sampled from a man aged 18 to 30 in good health. Some clones in this sample may be carry-over from other donors' samples. The rearrangement links TRBV7-2 to TRBJ1-3; unclear D gene. CDR3 in amino acids: CASSIIGNTIYF. The CDR3 region has the DNA TGTGCCAGCAGTATTATCGGGAACACCATATATTTT.